The subject of this entry is one TCR beta chain. Produced via immunoSEQ multiplex PCR; TCRdb's table is partial and in-frame only. Here the sample spans under 7,500 clones, roughly four fifths being singletons. The data originate from a study of somatic mutations in cytotoxic T cells in rheumatoid arthritis. Study-wide background: Certain T-cell populations stained with V beta antibodies were FACS-sorted to nearly 100% purity, and V beta1+ cells were TCRB-sequenced.

Germline loops: CDR1 LGHNA, CDR2 YSLEER. The CDR3 sequence is 19 residues long. The V end lost 1 base, the J end lost 0 bases, and 16 bases lay between the germline ends. The J gene is TRBJ2-6, the V gene TRBV4-3; no reliable D call. The material sequenced was CD8+ T cells sorted from blood. The TCR originated in a woman aged 60-70 years in good health. The CDR3 region is CASSQGGSARLSGANVLTF. CDR3 coding DNA: TGCGCCAGCAGCCAAGGCGGCAGCGCTCGGCTCTCTGGGGCCAACGTCCTGACTTTC.